The clone carrying this TCR beta chain turned up a few times. The antigen remains unidentified. TCRdb's copy holds only in-frame clones and misses some; the assay was immunoSEQ multiplex PCR. The repertoire holds tens of thousands of clones, with roughly three quarters as singletons. The source of the sample is a study of cytotoxic CD8 clonotypes in ibrutinib-treated CLL. Study information: Among responders, roughly 25 were partial and 2 complete; after median approximately 70 months, roughly 14 stayed remitted and some twelve progressed.

This CDR3 contains 16 residues. From germline, CDR1 is SGHVS and CDR2 FQNEAQ. The V end lost 1 base, the J end lost 0 bases, and 11 bases lay between the germline ends. Findings of the study overall: Clonality increased with ibrutinib response but returned toward baseline at progression.

This material consisted of PBMCs, taken after 24 months of ibrutinib treatment. The chain recombines TRBV7-8 with TRBJ2-3; no definite D call. This clonotype was sampled from a human donor with chronic lymphocytic leukemia. Written as DNA, the CDR3 is TGTGCCAGCAGCTTAGGGACCGTCTGGAGCACAGATACGCAGTATTTT. Translated: CASSLGTVWSTDTQYF.